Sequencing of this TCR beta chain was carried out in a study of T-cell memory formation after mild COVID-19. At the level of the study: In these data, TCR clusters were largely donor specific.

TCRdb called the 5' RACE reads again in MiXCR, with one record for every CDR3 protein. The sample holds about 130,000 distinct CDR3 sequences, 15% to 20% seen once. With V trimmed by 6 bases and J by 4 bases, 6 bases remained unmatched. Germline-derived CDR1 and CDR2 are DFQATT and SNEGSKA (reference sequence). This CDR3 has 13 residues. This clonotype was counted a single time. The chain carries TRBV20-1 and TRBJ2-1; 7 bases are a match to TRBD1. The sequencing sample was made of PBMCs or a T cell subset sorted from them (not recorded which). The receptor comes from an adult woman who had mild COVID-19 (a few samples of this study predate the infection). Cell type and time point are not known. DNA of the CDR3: TGCAGTGCAACACGGGACAGTTACAATGAGCAGTTCTTC. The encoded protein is CSATRDSYNEQFF.